The entry below describes one T cell receptor beta chain. The antigen it binds to is not known. Base-call qualities are not available, and no considerably larger clone is one nucleotide away. This sample was taken from a study of shared clonotypes between healthy human individuals (dated by TCRdb to the early 2020s). General notes on the study: The cohort included three men and a couple of women between 18 and 49 years of age. To increase sequencing depth and limit assay-specific biases, TCR repertoire library preparation and sequencing were carried out by different laboratories using diverse techniques. Each donor's leukapheresis produced roughly between roughly 0.94 and 9.5 billion PBMCs. For each donor, CD4 naive and CD4 memory were each given three plates, CD8 naive was given two plates, and CD8 memory was given one plate. To estimate repertoire size and how much clonotype sharing occurs between individuals, the study deeply sequenced the blood TCR repertoires of roughly 5 healthy adults. Study-level results and caveats: Only blood was sampled, and tissue TCR repertoires likely differ from those in blood. Incomplete sequencing was indicated by rarefaction of sorted-subset datasets, despite the large sequencing depth. Naive subsets generally had larger estimated clonotype richness than memory subsets did. Compared with non-shared clonotypes, clonotypes shared by all four sorted-subset donors had higher generation probabilities. The small number of donors limited the genetic and exposure-history diversity represented. Sharing across a handful of donors was observed for approximately 4.6% of naive CD4, around 3.5% of naive CD8, about 2.3% of memory CD4, and roughly 0.4% of memory CD8 clonotypes. Based on pairwise subsampling, the degree of clonotype sharing among donors was expected to be affected by sequencing depth.

CD8 naive samples consisted of CD45RO-negative cells that were positively selected for CCR7, yielding a CD45RA+CCR7+ population without TemRA cells. The donors were healthy, HIV-negative adults with no recently reported acute infections or vaccinations. Every donor was a Caucasian adult residing in Nashville, Tennessee, USA. Blood was collected by leukapheresis, and PBMCs were isolated by Ficoll-Histopaque density gradient centrifugation and then cryopreserved in liquid nitrogen vapor phase. Purity and quantity of every magnetically sorted T cell population were checked by analytical flow cytometry. Genomic DNA was isolated from every sorted fraction and measured by UV absorbance on a Nanodrop 2000c. Using the deep immunoSEQ assay, multiplex PCR amplified TCR CDR3 regions from genomic DNA. Genomic DNA extracted from each cell subset was distributed evenly over all wells of several immunoSEQ 96-well plates, and each plate served as one replicate. For sorted subsets, about 210 ng of genomic DNA, equivalent to about 30,000 T cell genomes, went into each replicate PCR. Purified libraries were measured with a Qubit 3.0 fluorometer, size-checked on a Bioanalyzer 2100, and measured again with the KAPA Library Quantification kit. A separate single-read 150-cycle Illumina NextSeq 550 flow cell was used to sequence each immunoSEQ 96-well plate. Processing in the source paper ran as follows. Because only junctional sequences without quality scores were contained in the immunoSEQ output, filtering matching that applied to full-length reads could not be performed. Sequences were annotated with PyIR, a Python wrapper for IgBLAST v1.9, and V/J genes and CDR3 were assigned using IMGT germline references. Reads were removed for weak V/J assignments (E-value above 1e-6), missing CDR3, stop codons, out-of-frame junctions, or ambiguous translated residues. V3J clonotypes were defined as sequences sharing the same inferred V gene, J gene, and CDR3 amino acid sequence. To compute the percentage overlap between repertoires, the number of shared unique clonotypes was divided by the size of the smaller repertoire. Richness of each repertoire was evaluated using RTK rarefaction, the Chao1 estimator, and Recon v2.1 estimates of unobserved clonotypes. OLGA was used to compute generation probabilities for all TCRbeta clonotypes that the gDNA method yielded from four donors. Here the immuneACCESS table is served through TCRdb, limited to in-frame sequences with V and J called. Missing clones are a known gap in these copies; in checked studies unresolved V genes cover under half, and the rest lacks a known reason. V and J calls and clone size come straight from that table; D and trimming were deduced from the DNA. For this sample the table gives roughly 810,000 clones, of which about 96% were detected only once. The ten largest clones capture about 0.25% of the sample.

From cysteine to phenylalanine, the CDR3 is 14 amino acids long. Only the CDR3 part of the read is kept: 42 bases, read in frame from the first base. From a lookup of the germline V gene, CDR1 and CDR2 are SGHAT and FQNNGV. V is shortened by 4 bases, J by 2 bases, and the region joining them spans 11 bases. Sample: naive CD8+ T cells sorted from blood. This sample's cell subset or site label indicates: CD45RA+CCR7+. This sequence originates from a man aged 25-45 years in good health. The sequence joins TRBV11-2 to TRBJ2-5; the D gene remains uncertain. The CDR3 protein is CASSSTLLQETQYF. The nucleotide sequence is TGTGCCAGCAGCTCAACTCTACTGCAAGAGACCCAGTACTTC.